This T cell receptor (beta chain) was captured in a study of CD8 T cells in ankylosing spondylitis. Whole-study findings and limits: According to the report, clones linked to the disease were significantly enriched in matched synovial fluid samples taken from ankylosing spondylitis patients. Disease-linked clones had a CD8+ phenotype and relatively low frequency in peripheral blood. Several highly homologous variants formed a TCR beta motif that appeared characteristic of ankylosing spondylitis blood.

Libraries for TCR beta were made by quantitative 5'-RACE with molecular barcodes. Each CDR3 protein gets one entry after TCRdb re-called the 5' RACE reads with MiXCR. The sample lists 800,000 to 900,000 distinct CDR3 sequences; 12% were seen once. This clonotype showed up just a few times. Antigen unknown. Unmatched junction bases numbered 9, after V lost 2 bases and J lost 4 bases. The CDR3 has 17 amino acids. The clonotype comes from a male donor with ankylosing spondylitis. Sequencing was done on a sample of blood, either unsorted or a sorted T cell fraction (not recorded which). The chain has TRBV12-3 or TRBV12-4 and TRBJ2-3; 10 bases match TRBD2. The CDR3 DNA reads TGTGCCAGCAGTTTAAAACTAGCGGGACGGATTCCAGATACGCAGTATTTT. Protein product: CASSLKLAGRIPDTQYF.